This TCR beta chain was captured by sequencing in a study of blood T cell repertoires in COVID-19 (dated by TCRdb to the early 2020s). Context from the whole study: The collaborator samples originated in the United States, Italy and Spain and spanned the acute and convalescent phases of COVID-19. The material from the prospective study consisted of cDNA or gDNA derived from T cells, B-cell-depleted T cells, or PBMCs. The dataset comprised deeply sampled blood TCRbeta repertoires from subjects exposed to, actively infected with, or recovered from COVID-19. A freely available public database, intended as a resource for researchers studying the immune response to SARS-CoV-2, is where the repertoires were released. Samples came from the ongoing ImmuneRACE study (first 160 participants) plus 1,254 subjects from 6 global collaborators. Sample metadata almost always included a de-identified subject ID, COVID-19 status, age in years and sex. HLA class I and class II types, where available, came from metadata supplied by the sample provider rather than from assay-based typing. Study-wide findings and limitations: How much clinical and demographic metadata was included differed by source and by participant, and the metadata was provided uncurated.

As concerns this clone: Its antigen remains unidentified. There are no base qualities to consult, and no much larger clone falls within one base.

CDR1 and CDR2 are drawn from the germline V gene: SGHVS, FNYEAQ. V and J lose 3 bases and 3 bases, and a span of 17 bases separates them. The CDR3 runs 16 residues from the cysteine to the phenylalanine. Only CDR3 DNA is held: 48 bases, read in frame from base 1. The immunoSEQ Assay, a bias-controlled multiplex PCR, was used to amplify TCRbeta CDR3 regions from genomic DNA. As for how the authors treated the data: Within the assay, amplification of reference gene primers was used to estimate how many nucleated cells each sample contained. To quantify the absolute abundance of each unique TCRbeta CDR3 rearrangement, sequence reads were collapsed and filtered. For each sample, productive Simpson clonality was calculated as the square root of Simpson's diversity index over productive rearrangements. Entries here come from immuneACCESS through TCRdb and include only in-frame sequences with V and J called. Some clones fail to appear in such tables; in the studies checked, an unresolved V gene covers under half of the shortfall, and the cause of the remainder is unknown. Clone size and V and J calls were adopted from that table, with D and trimming inferred from the DNA. The sample data list about 200,000 clones, and 75% to 90% of these were observed just once. The ten largest clones represent approximately 4% of the sample.

In the prospective study, participants were about 18 to 95 years old, resided in about two dozen geographic areas of the United States, and were enrolled through a virtual design. In the prospective study, participants were assigned to cohorts based on the clinical history participants reported in a screening survey and a study questionnaire. Exposed participants had been in contact with someone with a PCR-confirmed or clinician-diagnosed COVID-19 case within 2 weeks of study entry. Each participant in the prospective study had whole blood, serum and a nasopharyngeal or oropharyngeal swab collected by mobile phlebotomists. Over an approximately 2-month period, participants in the prospective study had the option of providing additional blood draws and questionnaires. Prospective study blood samples were shipped either frozen or at room temperature before DNA extraction.

Sequencing was performed on PBMCs or T cells enriched from blood (not recorded which). This clonotype originated in a woman aged 30 to 39 who had been exposed to COVID-19. The chain joins TRBV7-6 to TRBJ2-5, with TRBD1 perhaps the D gene, on 9 matching bases. The DNA is as follows: TGTGCCAGCAGCTTCGGGGGGGGACAGGGAAAAGAGACCCAGTACTTC. Its coded protein is CASSFGGGQGKETQYF.